In its sample, the clone carrying this T cell receptor beta chain was seen a few times. Antigen: not known. The entry originates in a study of siplizumab effects on memory and regulatory T cells. This CDR3 is 15 amino acids long. V lost 1 base and J lost 8, with 14 bases in between. The V gene's germline CDR1 is SEHNR and CDR2 FQNEAQ (reference sequence). Findings and limits, study-wide: Memory T cells appeared less diverse than naive cells, which seemed to contribute substantially to alloresponse. Alloreactive sequences from unstimulated CD4+ memory cells fell significantly with siplizumab. A mean of approximately 70% of mappable alloreactive CD4+ clones were Treg-derived with siplizumab, compared with 26.9% in controls.

Libraries were prepared by immunoSEQ multiplex PCR; TCRdb keeps only in-frame clonotypes and omits some of them. The repertoire consists of 98,000 or so clones, with over 90% occurring once and the leading ten covering 0.62%. Sequenced input: Tregs sorted from blood. The TCR sequence derives from a human donor in good health. The chain employs TRBV7-9 and TRBJ1-4; weak D call: TRBD1 (5 bases). The CDR3 sequence: CASSLVRGFGEKLFF. The CDR3 DNA sequence: TGTGCCAGCAGCTTAGTGCGGGGGTTCGGAGAAAAACTGTTTTTT. Full variable domain (missing parts from reference TRBV7-9 and TRBJ1-4): DTGVSQNPRHKITKRGQNVTFRCDPISEHNRLYWYRQTLGQGPEFLTYFQNEAQLEKSRLLSDRFSAERPKGSFSTLEIQRTEQGDSAMYLCASSLVRGFGEKLFFGSGTQLSVL.